This T cell receptor beta chain was sequenced for a study of tumor and adjacent non-tumor tissue in lung cancer. No cell sorting was done before RNA was extracted from the tissue. The library came from three nested PCR rounds adapted from ARM-PCR protocols. TCRdb recomputed calls from the multiplex PCR reads with MiXCR, one row per CDR3 protein. Here the sample spans more than 60,000 distinct CDR3 sequences, under 85% being singletons. This clonotype was seen repeatedly, ten times or more. Sequence at one end of the junction differs from germline and may be a read error. The CDR3 has 15 amino acids. Germline V CDR1 and CDR2: SGHDT, YYEEEE.

What was sequenced was lung tumor tissue. This chain connects TRBV5-6 to TRBJ1-1; no definite D call. This sequence was found in a woman aged 45-65 years with non-small cell lung cancer. The CDR3 DNA reads as TGTGCCAGCAGCTTGGTTCCAGGTATGAACACTGGAGCTTTCTTT. Protein product: CASSLVPGMNTGAFF.